The 27 T cell receptor beta chains given below trace back to one sample, sequenced in a study of blood T cell repertoires in COVID-19. Libraries were prepared by immunoSEQ multiplex PCR; TCRdb keeps only in-frame clonotypes and omits some of them. The sample consists of fewer than 250,000 clones, about four fifths of them appearing once. Material: peripheral blood. The receptors come from a woman aged 50 to 65 with acute or convalescent COVID-19.

This rearrangement joins TRBV19 to TRBJ1-5; TRBD1 matches 7 bases. CDR1 and CDR2 from the germline V gene are LNHDA and SQIVND (reference sequence). CDR3 length equals 16 residues. Trimming at V came to 1 base and at J to 6 bases, leaving 9 bases not matched to a gene. DNA of the CDR3: TGTGCCAGTAGTATAGTTTTGACAGGGAACGGTCAGCCCCAGCATTTT. The encoded protein is CASSIVLTGNGQPQHF.

V gene TRBV5-1 combines with J gene TRBJ1-2; D is perhaps TRBD1 (5 bases). The length of the CDR3 is 17 residues. The V end was cut by 3 bases, the J end by 0 bases, with 18 bases between. The germline V gene has CDR1 SGHRS and CDR2 YFSETQ. For the CDR3, the DNA is TGCGCCAGCAGCTGGGCCGGGGGAGAGGCGACTAACTATGGCTACACCTTC. Encoded protein: CASSWAGGEATNYGYTF.

This clone was counted once. This chain links TRBV27 with TRBJ2-3; 9 nucleotides agree with TRBD2. CDR1 is MNHEY, CDR2 SMNVEV, per germline (reference sequence). The CDR3 sequence is 16 residues long. The trim removed 3 bases at V and 2 bases at J, leaving 6 bases unmatched. CDR3 nucleotides: TGTGCCAGCAGTTTGTCTAGCGGGAAATACACAGATACGCAGTATTTT. Its translation is CASSLSSGKYTDTQYF.

The chain joins TRBV5-1 to TRBJ2-1; 9 bases map to TRBD1. Trimming removed 4 bases from V and 8 bases from J; junction bases left unmatched: 4. The CDR3 sequence is 13 residues long. The germline CDR1 and CDR2 sequences are SGHRS and YFSETQ. The CDR3 protein is CASSQDRGDEQFF. The CDR3 DNA is TGCGCCAGCAGCCAGGACAGGGGTGATGAGCAGTTCTTC.

CDR3 loop: CASRPTGNTEAFF. The CDR3 DNA sequence: TGTGCCAGCAGGCCTACAGGGAACACTGAAGCTTTCTTT. The genes are TRBV28 and TRBJ1-1, with TRBD1 as a possible D gene (5 bases). V shed 6 bases and J shed 1 base, with 9 bases lying between them. The length of the CDR3 is 13 residues. Germline CDR1 reads MDHEN; CDR2 reads SYDVKM.

The rearrangement links TRBV27 to TRBJ1-2, with TRBD1 matching 10 bases. Losses at the gene ends were 2 bases for V and 8 bases for J; bases not matched to a gene: 11. Germline V gene data show CDR1 as MNHEY and CDR2 as SMNVEV (reference sequence). There are 16 residues in the CDR3. CDR3 DNA: TGTGCCAGCAGTTTACGTAGGCAGGACAGGGGGGGAGGCTACACCTTC. Protein: CASSLRRQDRGGGYTF.

This sequence joins TRBV5-1 and TRBJ2-1, with 14 bases matching TRBD2. CDR3 size: 17 residues. The V segment lost 4 bases and the J segment 2 bases; nucleotides outside the gene matches: 5. From germline, CDR1 is SGHRS and CDR2 YFSETQ. The CDR3: CASSLGTSGSAYNEQFF. CDR3 bases: TGCGCCAGCAGCCTAGGGACTAGCGGGAGTGCCTACAATGAGCAGTTCTTC.

This sequence joins TRBV25-1 and TRBJ2-4; tentative D call: TRBD2 (5 bases). V was trimmed by 9 bases and J by 0 bases, leaving 9 bases between them. The CDR3 covers 13 residues. CDR1 and CDR2 from the germline V gene are MGHDK and SYGVNS. The CDR3 region has the DNA TGTGCCAGTCGGGATCTAGCCAAAAACATTCAGTACTTC. It specifies CASRDLAKNIQYF.

The chain combines TRBV11-3 with TRBJ2-1; D remains unclear. This CDR3 contains 12 residues. The V end was cut by 0 bases, the J end by 7 bases, with 4 bases between. Germline-derived CDR1 and CDR2 are SGHNT and YENEEA. CDR3 DNA: TGTGCCAGCAGCTTAGACAGGAATGAGCAGTTCTTC. As protein: CASSLDRNEQFF.

This clone has a single count. CDR3 region: CASVAYGANVLTF. DNA for the CDR3: TGTGCCAGCGTTGCGTATGGGGCCAACGTCCTGACTTTC. The chain is built from TRBV12-3 or TRBV12-4 and TRBJ2-6; D not certain. V was clipped by 8 bases and J by 3 bases, with 8 bases between them. The length of the CDR3 is 13 residues.

The chain has TRBV5-1 and TRBJ2-7, with 8 bases aligning to TRBD1. This CDR3 contains 15 residues. Germline CDR1 reads SGHRS; CDR2 reads YFSETQ. The V segment lost 5 bases and the J segment 4 bases; nucleotides outside the gene matches: 11. CDR3 residues: CASRSQGQGGYEQYF. The CDR3 DNA is TGCGCCAGCAGATCTCAAGGACAGGGAGGATACGAGCAGTACTTC.

This chain joins TRBV6-1 and TRBJ1-5, with a possible D match to TRBD1 (5 bases). Germline V gene lookup returns CDR1 MNHNS and CDR2 SASEGT. Trimming took off 0 bases at V and 6 bases at J, with 12 bases between the two ends. The CDR3 loop spans 15 amino acids. CDR3 sequence (DNA): TGTGCCAGCAGTGAAGCGGGCAGGGTGAGTCAGCCCCAGCATTTT. This gives the protein CASSEAGRVSQPQHF.

This clone has just one count. The gene calls are TRBV5-6 and TRBJ1-2; D is unresolved. There are 11 residues in the CDR3. In germline, CDR1 is SGHDT, CDR2 YYEEEE. The V gene lost 1 base and the J gene lost 8 bases, with 6 bases spanning the gap. Here the CDR3 reads CASSLSGGYTF. CDR3 DNA: TGTGCCAGCAGCTTGTCGGGGGGCTACACCTTC.

The J gene is TRBJ1-2, the V gene TRBV5-4; maybe TRBD1 (6 bases). Germline-derived CDR1 and CDR2 are SGHNT and YYREEE (reference sequence). The CDR3 has 15 residues. V was trimmed by 0 bases and J by 3 bases, leaving 12 bases between them. The CDR3 DNA is TGTGCCAGCAGCTTGGACGGACAGTTAGACTATGGCTACACCTTC. Translation gives CASSLDGQLDYGYTF.

This clone has more than one count but fewer than ten. The chain is built from TRBV27 and TRBJ2-3; 7 bases are a match to TRBD2. CDR1 is MNHEY, CDR2 SMNVEV, per germline (reference sequence). The junction had 9 bases not matched to a gene; V was cut back by 1 base and J by 5 bases. The CDR3 consists of 16 residues. The CDR3 DNA reads TGTGCCAGCAGTTTATGGGGGGGTCATGACCTAGATACGCAGTATTTT. This encodes CASSLWGGHDLDTQYF.

The rearrangement uses TRBV9 and TRBJ2-2, with D perhaps matching TRBD2 (5 bases). Germline loops: CDR1 SGDLS, CDR2 YYNGEE. The CDR3 runs 14 residues. V dropped 0 bases and J dropped 2 bases, with 5 bases sitting between them. CDR3 bases: TGTGCCAGCAGCGTAGCGGGAAACACCGGGGAGCTGTTTTTT. Its protein is CASSVAGNTGELFF.

This rearrangement joins TRBV6-5 to TRBJ2-4; 12 nucleotides align to TRBD2. With 4 bases clipped from V and 8 bases from J, the junction kept 9 bases outside the gene matches. CDR1 is MNHEY and CDR2 is SVGAGI in the germline V gene. The CDR3 is 16 amino acids. CDR3 DNA sequence: TGTGCCAGCAGTTCACCCCGACTAGCGGGAGAGGACATTCAGTACTTC. This gives the protein CASSSPRLAGEDIQYF.

This clone was recorded a few times. The chain joins TRBV6-5 to TRBJ1-2; 8 positions match TRBD1. CDR1 is MNHEY, CDR2 SVGAGI, per germline. This CDR3 spans 13 amino acids. Unmatched junction bases numbered 5, after V lost 8 bases and J lost 3 bases. The CDR3 protein is CASWTGRDYGYTF. CDR3 DNA: TGTGCCAGCTGGACAGGGAGGGACTATGGCTACACCTTC.

The chain has TRBV18 and TRBJ1-6; possibly TRBD1 for D (6 bases). The CDR3 loop spans 14 amino acids. Germline loops: CDR1 KGHSH, CDR2 LQKENI. The V end lost 3 bases, the J end lost 7 bases, and 10 bases lay between the germline ends. The CDR3 here is CASSPSDSNSPLHF. CDR3 sequence (DNA): TGTGCCAGCTCACCGTCGGACAGCAATTCACCCCTCCACTTT. Looking up the rest from reference TRBV18 and TRBJ1-6 gives the full variable domain: NAGVMQNPRHLVRRRGQEARLRCSPMKGHSHVYWYRQLPEEGLKFMVYLQKENIIDESGMPKERFSAEFPKEGPSILRIQQVVRGDSAAYFCASSPSDSNSPLHFGNGTRLTVT.

The V call is TRBV3-1 (or the pseudogene TRBV3-2), the J call TRBJ1-1, with D possibly being TRBD1 (5 bases). The V end lost 1 base, the J end lost 2 bases, and 14 bases lay between the germline ends. The CDR3 runs 16 residues. Germline V gene sequence: CDR1 LGHDT, CDR2 YNNKEL (reference sequence). The CDR3 reads CASSQGDSSPNTEAFF. The CDR3 region has the DNA TGTGCCAGCAGCCAAGGTGACAGTTCCCCCAACACTGAAGCTTTCTTT.

The CDR3 here is CASSSIGGVGYTF. The CDR3 DNA sequence: TGTGCCAGCAGTTCCATCGGAGGGGTTGGCTACACCTTC. The J gene is TRBJ1-2, the V gene TRBV27; a possible D gene is TRBD1 (5 bases). The germline V gene has CDR1 MNHEY and CDR2 SMNVEV (reference sequence). The ends were cut back, 4 bases at V and 7 bases at J, with 13 bases in the middle. This CDR3 is built from 13 residues.

The CDR3 DNA reads TGTGCCAGCAACCATCTTCGGAGCAAGACCTACGAGCAGTACTTC. This encodes CASNHLRSKTYEQYF. This chain connects TRBV21-1 to TRBJ2-7; the D segment call TRBD2 is taken from the table without a DNA check. TRBV21-1 is annotated as a pseudogene. The CDR3 is 15 amino acids.

V usage is TRBV5-1 and J usage is TRBJ2-5, with TRBD1 identical over 8 bases. CDR3 length equals 14 residues. Germline assignment: CDR1 SGHRS and CDR2 YFSETQ. J lost 5 bases, V lost 4 bases, and 7 bases had no gene match. CDR3 nucleotides: TGCGCCAGCAGCCCTGACAGGGGTCGTGAGACCCAGTACTTC. This sequence encodes CASSPDRGRETQYF.

The rearrangement uses TRBV7-2 and TRBJ1-5, with 7 positions matching TRBD1. Germline V gene data show CDR1 as SGHTA and CDR2 as FQGNSA. V gave up 5 bases and J gave up 3 bases; unmatched junction bases: 7. The CDR3 extends over 15 amino acids. CDR3: CASSRDREVNQPQHF. The CDR3 DNA sequence: TGTGCCAGCAGCCGCGACAGGGAGGTCAATCAGCCCCAGCATTTT.

The chain links TRBV7-9 to TRBJ2-7, with 9 bases fitting TRBD1. This CDR3 region has 15 residues. J was trimmed by 5 bases and V by 6 bases; bases with no gene match: 11. Germline CDR1 reads SEHNR; CDR2 reads FQNEAQ (reference sequence). The CDR3 spells CASSPARGQGNEQYF. The DNA of the CDR3 is TGTGCCAGCAGTCCAGCGCGGGGACAGGGCAACGAGCAGTACTTC.

This clone was seen a handful of times. In the same sample, other DNA sequences code for this CDR3. The chain joins TRBV28 to TRBJ1-4; the D is unclear. The V end was cut by 2 bases, the J end by 2 bases, with 9 bases between. Germline V CDR1 and CDR2: MDHEN, SYDVKM. The CDR3 covers 15 residues. This CDR3 is CASSLGGSTNEKLFF. The CDR3 nucleotides read TGTGCCAGCAGTTTAGGAGGGAGTACTAATGAAAAACTGTTTTTT.

The rearrangement links TRBV27 to TRBJ2-1; D is perhaps TRBD2 (6 bases). Germline values: CDR1 MNHEY, CDR2 SMNVEV (reference sequence). The CDR3 runs 16 residues. Trimming shortened V by 4 bases and J by 0 bases, and 13 bases separated the two germline ends. This chain's CDR3 is CASSWLAPSSYNEQFF. In DNA, the CDR3 is TGTGCCAGCAGTTGGCTAGCGCCGAGCTCCTACAATGAGCAGTTCTTC.